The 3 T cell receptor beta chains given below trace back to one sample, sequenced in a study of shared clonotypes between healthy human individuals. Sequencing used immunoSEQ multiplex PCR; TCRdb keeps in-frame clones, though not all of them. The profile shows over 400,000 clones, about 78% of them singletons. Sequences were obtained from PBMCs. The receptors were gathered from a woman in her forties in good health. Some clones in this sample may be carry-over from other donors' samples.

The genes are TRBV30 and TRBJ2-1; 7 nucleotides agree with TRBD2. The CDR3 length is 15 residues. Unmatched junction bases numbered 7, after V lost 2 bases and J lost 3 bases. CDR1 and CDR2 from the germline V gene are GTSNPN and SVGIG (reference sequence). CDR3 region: CAWSPRGGSYNEQFF. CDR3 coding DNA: TGTGCCTGGAGTCCCCGTGGCGGGAGCTACAATGAGCAGTTCTTC.

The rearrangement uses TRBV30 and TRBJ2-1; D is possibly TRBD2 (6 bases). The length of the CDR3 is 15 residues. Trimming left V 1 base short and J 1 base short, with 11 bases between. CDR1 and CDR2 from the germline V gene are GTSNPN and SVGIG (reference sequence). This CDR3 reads CAWSGAGISYNEQFF. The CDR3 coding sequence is TGTGCCTGGAGTGGGGCGGGGATTTCCTACAATGAGCAGTTCTTC. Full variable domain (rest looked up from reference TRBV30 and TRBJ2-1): SQTIHQWPATLVQPVGSPLSLECTVEGTSNPNLYWYRQAAGRGLQLLFYSVGIGQISSEVPQNLSASRPQDRQFILSSKKLLLSDSGFYLCAWSGAGISYNEQFFGPGTRLTVL.

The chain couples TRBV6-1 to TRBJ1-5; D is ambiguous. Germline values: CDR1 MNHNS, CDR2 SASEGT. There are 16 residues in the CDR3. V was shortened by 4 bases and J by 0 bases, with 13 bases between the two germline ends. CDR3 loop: CASSARGAYSNQPQHF. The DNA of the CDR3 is TGTGCCAGCAGTGCTAGAGGAGCATATAGCAATCAGCCCCAGCATTTT.